These 10 T cell receptor beta chains share one sample of origin, sequenced in a study of shared clonotypes between healthy human individuals. The table came from immunoSEQ multiplex PCR; TCRdb's copy has only in-frame clones and leaves some out. The sample records hundreds of thousands of clones, 73% being singletons. The specimen was memory CD4+ T cells sorted from blood. Subset of the sample: CD45RA-negative fraction. Receptors originate from a woman in her twenties or thirties in good health.

V is TRBV4-2 and J is TRBJ2-3; 10 positions agree with TRBD2. V was pared by 4 bases and J by 4 bases, with 8 bases of the junction left unmatched. This CDR3 contains 16 residues. Germline CDR1 reads LGHNA; CDR2 reads YNFKEQ. CDR3 nucleotides: TGTGCCAGCAGCCCGCTAGCGGGAGCCGGCGCAGATACGCAGTATTTT. Protein sequence: CASSPLAGAGADTQYF.

The chain is built from TRBV5-1 and TRBJ2-5; the match to TRBD1 covers 9 bases. V lost 4 bases to trimming and J lost 4 bases; unmatched junction nucleotides: 8. The germline CDR1 and CDR2 sequences are SGHRS and YFSETQ. This CDR3 has 15 residues. Written as DNA, the CDR3 is TGCGCCAGCAGCCAGGGGACAGGGTGGGGAGAGACCCAGTACTTC. This codes for CASSQGTGWGETQYF. The full variable domain, its missing parts supplied by reference TRBV5-1 and TRBJ2-5, is KAGVTQTPRYLIKTRGQQVTLSCSPISGHRSVSWYQQTPGQGLQFLFEYFSETQRNKGNFPGRFSGRQFSNSRSEMNVSTLELGDSALYLCASSQGTGWGETQYFGPGTRLLVL.

This clone was found once. The same CDR3 also results from other DNA sequences found in this sample. This rearrangement joins TRBV7-3 to TRBJ2-1, with 9 bases matching TRBD1. Trimming cost V 5 bases and J 1 base; bases outside gene matches: 3. Germline V gene sequence: CDR1 SGHTA, CDR2 FQGTGA. This CDR3 is built from 15 residues. The CDR3 reads CASSEGQGSYNEQFF. DNA for the CDR3: TGTGCCAGCAGCGAGGGACAGGGATCCTACAATGAGCAGTTCTTC.

To note about this clone: This likely traces to a read error, being one base from a far larger clone. The sample carries other DNA sequences with the same CDR3. The chain recombines TRBV6-5 with TRBJ2-2; D uncertain. There are 13 residues in the CDR3. Germline CDR1 reads MNHEY; CDR2 reads SVGAGI. Trimming stripped 6 bases from V and 1 base from J, with 6 bases between. CDR3 protein: CASRQGNTGELFF. CDR3 DNA sequence: TGTGCCAGCAGGCAAGGGAACACCGGGGAGCTGTTTTTT.

V is TRBV6-1 and J is TRBJ1-3; D may be TRBD1 (6 bases). The germline V and J ends were trimmed by 6 bases and 6 bases, with 15 bases remaining between them. This CDR3 is 14 amino acids long. CDR1 is MNHNS, CDR2 SASEGT, per germline. The chain's CDR3 is CASSRDIKENTIYF. CDR3 in DNA: TGTGCCAGCAGCCGGGACATTAAGGAAAACACCATATATTTT.

The chain is built from TRBV5-5 and TRBJ2-3, with D uncertain. The V and J ends lost 4 bases and 2 bases respectively, with 8 bases between them. The CDR3 has 13 amino acids. CDR1 and CDR2 (germline): SGHKS, YYEKEE (reference sequence). In nucleotides, the CDR3 is TGTGCCAGCAGCGAGACGGTCACAGATACGCAGTATTTT. Protein sequence: CASSETVTDTQYF.

This chain connects TRBV19 to TRBJ1-1, with 8 bases aligning to TRBD1. In germline, CDR1 is LNHDA, CDR2 SQIVND (reference sequence). CDR3 length: 17 residues. J lost 0 bases, V lost 3 bases, and 9 bases had no gene match. CDR3 nucleotide sequence: TGTGCCAGTAGTATTCGACAGGGGTTGCGGATGAACACTGAAGCTTTCTTT. Amino acid sequence: CASSIRQGLRMNTEAFF.

To note about this clone: This could be a read error, since a much larger clone is one nucleotide away. V gene TRBV4-2 combines with J gene TRBJ2-2; 14 bases fit TRBD2. CDR1 LGHNA and CDR2 YNFKEQ come from the germline V gene. Trimming removed 4 bases from V and 4 bases from J; junction bases left unmatched: 5. The CDR3 is made up of 17 amino acids. The CDR3 DNA reads as TGTGCCAGCAGCCCTTCCGGGACTAGCGGGAGCACCGGGGAGCTGTTTTTT. Its translation is CASSPSGTSGSTGELFF.

This clone was observed a handful of times. The chain joins TRBV10-3 to TRBJ1-4, with a tentative D call TRBD1 (6 bases). The CDR3 length is 15 residues. The V end was cut by 1 base, the J end by 6 bases, with 12 bases between. Germline V gene data show CDR1 as ENHRY and CDR2 as SYGVKD. The CDR3 sequence is CAISEFGQPDEKLFF. The CDR3, as DNA: TGTGCCATCAGTGAGTTCGGACAGCCGGATGAAAAACTGTTTTTT.

The chain has TRBV11-2 and TRBJ2-2; D gene unclear. The length of the CDR3 is 12 residues. With 6 bases removed from V and 5 bases from J, the gap between germline ends came to 7 bases. Germline V lookup: CDR1 SGHAT, CDR2 FQNNGV. The CDR3 nucleotides read TGTGCCAGCAGTTGGCAGACCGGGGAGCTGTTTTTT. Protein sequence: CASSWQTGELFF.